This note documents a single T cell receptor (beta chain) sequence. Its antigen target is currently unknown. No quality values exist for individual bases; no much larger clone is one base distant. The CDR3 starts with the cysteine, ends with the phenylalanine, and has 13 residues. Only the CDR3 part of the read is kept: 39 bases, read in frame from the first base. The V and J ends are trimmed by 10 bases and 5 bases, leaving 15 bases between them. According to the germline V gene, CDR1 reads ENHRY and CDR2 reads SYGVKD. This sample was taken from a study of T cell changes during pregnancy in multiple sclerosis (dated by TCRdb to the late 2010s). For context, the study as a whole: The study looked at changes in the T cell repertoire across pregnancy in women with multiple sclerosis.

The library was prepared using the immunoSEQ multiplex PCR assay. TCRdb limited this immuneACCESS table to in-frame rearrangements with V and J called. A share of clones is missing; checked studies link under half to unresolved V genes, and the rest is unexplained. The sample contains under 15,000 clones, 86% of them found a single time. The ten largest make up around 15% of the sample. The receptor comes from a female donor in good health, enrolled as a control in a pregnancy study. In this chain, TRBV10-3 is recombined with TRBJ2-1; TRBD2 is a possible D gene, resting on 6 matching bases. This specimen was CD8+ T cells from peripheral blood mononuclear cells, taken in the second trimester of pregnancy. The DNA reads as follows: TGTGCCACCGATCGGGACTCAGACAATGAGCAGTTCTTC. It specifies CATDRDSDNEQFF.